The 25 T cell receptor beta chains listed next were all sequenced from one sample in a study of cytomegalovirus exposure and HLA in healthy donors. Researchers ran the PCR with 60 Vbeta and 13 Jbeta primers. Sequenced by immunoSEQ multiplex PCR; TCRdb stores in-frame clones only, minus some. The sample has around 190,000 clones; around 75% are singletons. Sequences were obtained from PBMCs. Source of these receptors: a female donor in good health and CMV-seronegative.

The rearrangement joins TRBV6-6 to TRBJ2-3, with D possibly being TRBD1 (7 bases). Germline values: CDR1 MNHNY, CDR2 SVGAGI (reference sequence). V lost 6 bases and J 5 bases, leaving 15 bases between the germline ends. The CDR3 is made up of 14 amino acids. The CDR3 DNA is TGTGCCAGCAGCTATAACAGGGGAGGAGATACGCAGTATTTT. It encodes CASSYNRGGDTQYF.

The chain uses TRBV5-1 and TRBJ1-5; TRBD1 matches at 9 bases. The CDR3 length is 16 residues. CDR1 is SGHRS, CDR2 YFSETQ, per germline. V gave up 0 bases and J gave up 0 bases; unmatched junction bases: 1. The CDR3 coding sequence is TGCGCCAGCAGCTTGGGGGACAGGGATAGCAATCAGCCCCAGCATTTT. Translated: CASSLGDRDSNQPQHF.

V and J are TRBV5-1 and TRBJ2-5; 13 bases are shared with TRBD2. The J call is in doubt because the DNA end fits TRBJ2-7 better. Germline V lookup: CDR1 SGHRS, CDR2 YFSETQ. The CDR3 totals 16 residues. The DNA of the CDR3 is TGCGCCAGCAGCCGAGACGTCGGACTAGCGGGAGACGAGCAGTACTTC. Translating it yields CASSRDVGLAGDEQYF.

This clone was counted between two and nine times. J is TRBJ2-1 and V is TRBV19; tentatively, D is TRBD2 (5 bases). The germline CDR1 and CDR2 sequences are LNHDA and SQIVND (reference sequence). V lost 4 bases, J lost 9 bases, and 19 bases lay in between. The CDR3 runs 15 residues. CDR3 bases: TGTGCCAGTAGTACCCCCCAAACTAGATTGGGTGAGCAGTTCTTC. This codes for CASSTPQTRLGEQFF.

The genes are TRBV30 and TRBJ1-6; 7 bases align to TRBD1. The CDR3 is made up of 14 amino acids. V dropped 1 base and J dropped 7; count of bases not matched to a gene: 4. Germline V gene lookup returns CDR1 GTSNPN and CDR2 SVGIG (reference sequence). In DNA form, the CDR3 reads TGTGCCTGGAGTGCGGGGACAGACAATTCACCCCTCCACTTT. Encoded protein: CAWSAGTDNSPLHF.

As for this clone: One end of the junction does not line up with germline, which may come from a read error. The rearrangement uses TRBV28 and TRBJ2-3; D gene uncertain. From germline, CDR1 is MDHEN and CDR2 SYDVKM. There are 12 residues in the CDR3. The CDR3 reads CASRADTDMQYF. Here the CDR3 DNA reads TGTGCCAGCAGGGCAGACACAGATATGCAGTATTTT.

The J gene is TRBJ2-1, the V gene TRBV5-1; 8 positions match TRBD2. Germline CDR1 is SGHRS and CDR2 is YFSETQ. J gave up 8 bases and V 2 bases, and 6 bases lay outside the gene matches. CDR3 length equals 14 residues. The CDR3 spells CASSLGSGTDEQFF. The CDR3 DNA reads TGCGCCAGCAGCTTAGGTAGCGGGACGGATGAGCAGTTCTTC.

The chain has TRBV9 and TRBJ2-1; TRBD2 is a possible D gene (6 bases). Germline CDR1 is SGDLS and CDR2 is YYNGEE. The V gene lost 4 bases and the J gene lost 4 bases, with 18 bases spanning the gap. The CDR3 loop spans 16 amino acids. The CDR3 DNA is TGTGCCAGCAGCCCAAAGGGGCGGGACTCGTACAATGAGCAGTTCTTC. It encodes CASSPKGRDSYNEQFF.

The chain carries TRBV5-1 and TRBJ1-1; 7 bases line up with TRBD1. Germline assignment: CDR1 SGHRS and CDR2 YFSETQ. With 7 bases clipped from V and 3 bases from J, the junction kept 6 bases outside the gene matches. The CDR3 is 13 amino acids. As DNA, the CDR3 is TGCGCCAGCCTAGGACAGGACGACACTGAAGCTTTCTTT. Its translation is CASLGQDDTEAFF.

This chain joins TRBV9 and TRBJ2-3, with 12 bases identical to TRBD2. Looked up from germline, CDR1 is SGDLS and CDR2 is YYNGEE. V lost 4 bases to trimming and J lost 4 bases; unmatched junction nucleotides: 7. This CDR3 contains 16 residues. The chain's CDR3 is CASSPPSGRASDTQYF. The CDR3 DNA sequence: TGTGCCAGCAGCCCCCCTAGCGGGAGGGCTTCAGATACGCAGTATTTT.

The chain is built from TRBV14 and TRBJ2-2; tentatively, D is TRBD2 (6 bases). V lost 4 bases and J 5 bases, leaving 23 bases between the germline ends. CDR1 is SGHDN and CDR2 is FVKESK in the germline V gene. The CDR3 runs to 18 residues. The CDR3 spells CASSPPAGPYPGTGELFF. CDR3 nucleotide sequence: TGTGCCAGCAGCCCCCCAGCGGGCCCCTACCCCGGAACCGGGGAGCTGTTTTTT.

As regards this clone: The sample has other DNA sequences that encode this CDR3 too. V gene TRBV11-2 combines with J gene TRBJ1-1; D is unclear. Germline loops: CDR1 SGHAT, CDR2 FQNNGV. V was trimmed by 1 base and J by 5 bases, leaving 8 bases between them. The CDR3 contains 13 residues. CDR3 protein: CASSLGPGTEAFF. CDR3 bases: TGTGCCAGCAGCTTAGGTCCAGGAACTGAAGCTTTCTTT.

The chain combines TRBV6-1 with TRBJ2-5; 7 bases are a match to TRBD2. Gene TRBJ2-7 matches the end of the DNA better, so the J call may be wrong. The CDR3 has 14 residues. The germline V gene encodes CDR1 MNHNS and CDR2 SASEGT. In DNA form, the CDR3 reads TGTGCCAGCTCCGGTTCGCGGGGGTTGAGCGAGCAGTACTTC. Amino acids: CASSGSRGLSEQYF.

This chain joins TRBV9 and TRBJ1-6, with 10 bases identical to TRBD1. Germline V gene lookup returns CDR1 SGDLS and CDR2 YYNGEE. Trimming at V came to 2 bases and at J to 7 bases, leaving 0 bases not matched to a gene. The CDR3 has 14 residues. The CDR3 region has the DNA TGTGCCAGCAGCGTGGGACAGGGGAATTCACCCCTCCACTTT. This encodes CASSVGQGNSPLHF.

The V call is TRBV4-3, the J call TRBJ2-7; 11 bases agree with TRBD2. The length of the CDR3 is 16 residues. CDR1 and CDR2 from the germline V gene are LGHNA and YSLEER. J was trimmed by 0 bases and V by 3 bases; bases with no gene match: 4. The chain's CDR3 is CASSQGLAEASYEQYF. CDR3 coding DNA: TGCGCCAGCAGCCAGGGACTAGCGGAAGCCTCCTACGAGCAGTACTTC.

This rearrangement joins TRBV5-5 to TRBJ1-2, with a weak D call TRBD1 (5 bases). Looked up from germline, CDR1 is SGHKS and CDR2 is YYEKEE (reference sequence). CDR3 length: 15 amino acids. Trimming shortened V by 0 bases and J by 2 bases, and 11 bases separated the two germline ends. CDR3 nucleotides: TGTGCCAGCAGCTTGGCCCCCCCAGGGAACTATGGCTACACCTTC. Amino acids: CASSLAPPGNYGYTF. The full variable domain, its missing parts supplied by reference TRBV5-5 and TRBJ1-2, is DAGVTQSPTHLIKTRGQQVTLRCSPISGHKSVSWYQQVLGQGPQFIFQYYEKEERGRGNFPDRFSARQFPNYSSELNVNALLLGDSALYLCASSLAPPGNYGYTFGSGTRLTVV.

The rearrangement joins TRBV6-5 to TRBJ1-1, with D possibly being TRBD1 (6 bases). The CDR3 extends over 13 amino acids. With 1 base removed from V and 4 bases from J, the gap between germline ends came to 7 bases. Looked up from germline, CDR1 is MNHEY and CDR2 is SVGAGI. DNA of the CDR3: TGTGCCAGCAGTTACTTGGACAGCACTGAAGCTTTCTTT. Its protein is CASSYLDSTEAFF.

V is TRBV6-6 and J is TRBJ2-3; 11 positions match TRBD2. With V trimmed by 6 bases and J by 4 bases, 6 bases remained unmatched. The CDR3 extends over 15 amino acids. CDR1 and CDR2 from the germline V gene are MNHNY and SVGAGI (reference sequence). The CDR3 bases are TGTGCCAGCAGCAATAGCGGGGGGGCGGCAGATACGCAGTATTTT. It translates to CASSNSGGAADTQYF.

The rearrangement joins TRBV28 to TRBJ1-4; 9 bases agree with TRBD1. This CDR3 spans 14 amino acids. V lost 4 bases and J lost 11; bases outside the gene matches: 8. Germline V lookup: CDR1 MDHEN, CDR2 SYDVKM. CDR3 in amino acids: CASSSTGGAVKLFF. Here the CDR3 DNA reads TGTGCCAGCAGTTCCACAGGGGGCGCAGTGAAACTGTTTTTT. The entire variable domain, with the rest obtained from reference TRBV28 and TRBJ1-4, is as follows: DVKVTQSSRYLVKRTGEKVFLECVQDMDHENMFWYRQDPGLGLRLIYFSYDVKMKEKGDIPEGYSVSREKKERFSLILESASTNQTSMYLCASSSTGGAVKLFFGSGTQLSVL.

In this sample, this clone turned up once. V gene TRBV30 combines with J gene TRBJ1-6; a weak D match, TRBD1 (5 bases). The CDR3 spans 15 residues. With 0 bases removed from V and 3 bases from J, the gap between germline ends came to 9 bases. Germline assignment: CDR1 GTSNPN and CDR2 SVGIG (reference sequence). CDR3 protein: CAWSVQANYNSPLHF. DNA of the CDR3: TGTGCCTGGAGTGTACAGGCCAACTATAATTCACCCCTCCACTTT.

V gene TRBV19 combines with J gene TRBJ1-1, with 9 nucleotides matching TRBD1. This CDR3 is built from 14 residues. The trim removed 3 bases at V and 4 bases at J, leaving 3 bases unmatched. Germline V gives CDR1 LNHDA, CDR2 SQIVND (reference sequence). The CDR3 DNA reads as TGTGCCAGTAGTATCACAGGGGGCAGCACTGAAGCTTTCTTT. Amino acids: CASSITGGSTEAFF.

J is TRBJ2-2 and V is TRBV19, with 11 bases fitting TRBD1. J gave up 4 bases and V 6 bases, and 4 bases lay outside the gene matches. Germline assignment: CDR1 LNHDA and CDR2 SQIVND (reference sequence). CDR3 length: 15 residues. The CDR3 loop is CASSRTGGGTGELFF. CDR3 coding DNA: TGTGCCAGTAGCAGGACAGGGGGCGGCACCGGGGAGCTGTTTTTT. Full variable domain (outside the CDR3, taken from reference TRBV19 and TRBJ2-2): DGGITQSPKYLFRKEGQNVTLSCEQNLNHDAMYWYRQDPGQGLRLIYYSQIVNDFQKGDIAEGYSVSREKKESFPLTVTSAQKNPTAFYLCASSRTGGGTGELFFGEGSRLTVL.

CDR3 residues: CASSLRQVSNYGYTF. The CDR3 region has the DNA TGTGCCAGCAGCCTACGACAGGTTTCTAACTATGGCTACACCTTC. The genes are TRBV13 and TRBJ1-2; TRBD1 might be the D (6 bases). CDR1 and CDR2 (germline): PRHDT, FYEKMQ (reference sequence). The CDR3 contains 15 residues. Trimming took off 5 bases at V and 0 bases at J, with 13 bases between the two ends. Filled out from reference TRBV13 and TRBJ1-2, the complete variable domain reads AAGVIQSPRHLIKEKRETATLKCYPIPRHDTVYWYQQGPGQDPQFLISFYEKMQSDKGSIPDRFSAQQFSDYHSELNMSSLELGDSALYFCASSLRQVSNYGYTFGSGTRLTVV.

The gene calls are TRBV7-3 and TRBJ2-1, with 8 bases fitting TRBD2. The J segment lost 3 bases and the V segment lost 5 bases, leaving 6 bases of the junction unmatched. The germline gives CDR1 SGHTA, CDR2 FQGTGA. The CDR3 spans 15 residues. CDR3 loop: CASSPQAGVYNEQFF. CDR3 bases: TGTGCCAGCAGCCCCCAAGCGGGAGTCTACAATGAGCAGTTCTTC.

The chain uses TRBV7-9 and TRBJ2-5, with 11 bases that match TRBD1. After removal of 5 bases from V and 1 base from J, the junction contained 9 bases not matched to a gene. This CDR3 comprises 17 residues. Germline-derived CDR1 and CDR2 are SEHNR and FQNEAQ (reference sequence). CDR3 in amino acids: CASSTYGDRGIQETQYF. The CDR3 nucleotides read TGTGCCAGCAGCACATACGGGGACAGGGGGATCCAAGAGACCCAGTACTTC.